Presented here are 16 T cell receptor beta chains from one specimen sequenced in a study of blood T cell repertoires in COVID-19. This table comes from immunoSEQ multiplex PCR, and its TCRdb copy is limited to in-frame clones, with some not included. In the table there are about 210,000 clones, 75% to 90% of which are singletons. The source material was peripheral blood. These receptors all come from a woman between 65 and 79 years old with COVID-19, enrolled during active disease.

V and J are TRBV7-2 and TRBJ1-4; D is possibly TRBD1 (6 bases). Trimming removed 5 bases from V and 8 bases from J, with 18 bases in between. The length of the CDR3 is 15 residues. Per germline, CDR1 SGHTA and CDR2 FQGNSA. The CDR3 is CASSPGDTQGEKLFF. In nucleotides, the CDR3 is TGTGCCAGCAGCCCAGGCGATACGCAGGGGGAAAAACTGTTTTTT.

This sequence joins TRBV11-3 and TRBJ2-1, with a weak D call TRBD2 (6 bases). Trimming removed 5 bases from V and 6 bases from J, with 14 bases in between. The CDR3 length is 14 residues. Germline CDR1 and CDR2: SGHNT and YENEEA. DNA for the CDR3: TGTGCCAGCAGCCCCCAAGGGACTTTCAATGAGCAGTTCTTC. As protein: CASSPQGTFNEQFF.

The chain joins TRBV19 to TRBJ2-1, with TRBD2 identical over 9 bases. The CDR3 runs 15 residues. J gave up 9 bases and V 2 bases, and 8 bases lay outside the gene matches. Germline CDR1 is LNHDA and CDR2 is SQIVND (reference sequence). The CDR3 nucleotides are TGTGCCAGTAGTATAAAGGCGGGAGGGCCGGTTGAGCAGTTCTTC. Amino acids: CASSIKAGGPVEQFF.

The chain employs TRBV10-1 and TRBJ1-1; the D gene is possibly TRBD1 (5 bases). Germline CDR1 and CDR2: WNHNN and SYGVQD (reference sequence). V was shortened by 3 bases and J by 1 base, with 12 bases between the two germline ends. The length of the CDR3 is 15 residues. This CDR3 is CASSDRQGSNTEAFF. CDR3 DNA sequence: TGCGCCAGCAGTGATAGGCAGGGATCGAACACTGAAGCTTTCTTT.

The chain joins TRBV2 to TRBJ2-2, with no clear D. CDR1 is SNHLY and CDR2 is FYNNEI in the germline V gene. The V end was cut by 4 bases, the J end by 9 bases, with 9 bases between. This CDR3 has 12 residues. The CDR3 nucleotides read TGTGCCAGCAGTGTTAGAGTCAGGGAGCTGTTTTTT. This gives the protein CASSVRVRELFF.

V is TRBV7-2 and J is TRBJ1-6; D ambiguous. This CDR3 has 15 amino acids. Trimming pared 3 bases from V and 9 bases from J, leaving 15 bases between. CDR1 and CDR2 (germline): SGHTA, FQGNSA. The CDR3 bases are TGTGCCAGCAGCTTTACCGGGAAGGCGGGTTCACCCCTCCACTTT. This encodes CASSFTGKAGSPLHF. Supplemented by reference TRBV7-2 and TRBJ1-6, the full variable domain reads GAGVSQSPSNKVTEKGKDVELRCDPISGHTALYWYRQSLGQGLEFLIYFQGNSAPDKSGLPSDRFSAERTGGSVSTLTIQRTQQEDSAVYLCASSFTGKAGSPLHFGNGTRLTVT.

This chain links TRBV27 with TRBJ2-3; a possible D gene is TRBD2 (6 bases). CDR1 and CDR2 (germline): MNHEY, SMNVEV (reference sequence). The CDR3 has 15 amino acids. V was clipped by 5 bases and J by 7 bases, with 19 bases between them. CDR3 bases: TGTGCCAGCAGTACAGAGGCGGGGCCGTGGAATACGCAGTATTTT. It translates to CASSTEAGPWNTQYF.

This chain links TRBV12-3 or TRBV12-4 with TRBJ2-2; a weak D match, TRBD1 (5 bases). V was trimmed by 5 bases and J by 5 bases, leaving 9 bases between them. This CDR3 region has 13 residues. The CDR3 loop is CASSLQGTGELFF. The CDR3 DNA is TGTGCCAGCAGTCTCCAGGGTACCGGGGAGCTGTTTTTT.

The chain uses TRBV19 and TRBJ2-5; 13 bases fit TRBD2. Per the germline V gene, CDR1 is LNHDA and CDR2 is SQIVND (reference sequence). Germline trimming cut 5 bases from V and 1 base from J; bases unmatched to any gene: 4. The CDR3 runs 16 residues. The CDR3 DNA reads as TGTGCCAGTAGTGTAACTAGCGGGGGGGTCCAAGAGACCCAGTACTTC. It yields the protein CASSVTSGGVQETQYF.

Only a few counts were recorded for this clone. V and J are TRBV18 and TRBJ2-5; the D gene is possibly TRBD2 (6 bases). V shed 3 bases and J shed 3 bases, with 11 bases lying between them. The CDR3 length is 14 residues. CDR1 and CDR2 (germline): KGHSH, LQKENI. The CDR3 loop reads CASSPLGGEETQYF. The CDR3 nucleotides are TGTGCCAGCTCACCTCTTGGAGGGGAAGAGACCCAGTACTTC.

The chain links TRBV19 to TRBJ2-7; tentatively, D is TRBD2 (6 bases). The V gene lost 6 bases and the J gene lost 4 bases, with 19 bases spanning the gap. In germline, CDR1 is LNHDA, CDR2 SQIVND (reference sequence). This CDR3 spans 15 amino acids. For the CDR3, the DNA is TGTGCCAGTAGCCCCCCGGGCGGGATGTTTTACGAGCAGTACTTC. It encodes CASSPPGGMFYEQYF.

J is TRBJ2-6 and V is TRBV27, with TRBD1 matching 8 bases. Germline lookup yields CDR1 MNHEY and CDR2 SMNVEV (reference sequence). Trimming removed 6 bases from V and 0 bases from J; junction bases left unmatched: 10. The length of the CDR3 is 18 residues. This CDR3 is CASRPDRARSSGANVLTF. The DNA of the CDR3 is TGTGCCAGCAGACCGGACAGGGCTCGGTCCTCTGGGGCCAACGTCCTGACTTTC.

This clone was detected only once. The chain joins TRBV5-1 to TRBJ2-1, with D perhaps TRBD2 (6 bases). Trimming stripped 0 bases from V and 10 bases from J, with 14 bases between. The CDR3 runs 14 residues. The germline CDR1 and CDR2 sequences are SGHRS and YFSETQ. The CDR3 coding sequence is TGCGCCAGCAGCTTGGCCGGCGGGAAGGGGGAGCAGTTCTTC. Translated, it gives CASSLAGGKGEQFF. The full variable domain, in which reference TRBV5-1 and TRBJ2-1 provide the parts outside the CDR3, is KAGVTQTPRYLIKTRGQQVTLSCSPISGHRSVSWYQQTPGQGLQFLFEYFSETQRNKGNFPGRFSGRQFSNSRSEMNVSTLELGDSALYLCASSLAGGKGEQFFGPGTRLTVL.

The rearrangement joins TRBV4-2 to TRBJ2-3; 10 nucleotides match TRBD2. V shed 4 bases, J shed 2 bases, and the junction held 9 bases outside the gene matches. Germline V CDR1 and CDR2: LGHNA, YNFKEQ. The CDR3 runs to 17 residues. The CDR3 sequence: CASSLLASGGFTDTQYF. The CDR3 coding sequence is TGTGCCAGCAGCCTCCTGGCTAGCGGGGGTTTCACAGATACGCAGTATTTT.

The gene calls are TRBV2 and TRBJ1-5; 8 bases fit TRBD1. V was clipped by 5 bases and J by 6 bases; unmatched bases: 12. The CDR3 contains 16 residues. Germline assignment: CDR1 SNHLY and CDR2 FYNNEI. The CDR3 protein is CASSSHRGVMVQPQHF. For the CDR3, the DNA is TGTGCCAGCAGTTCTCACAGGGGGGTAATGGTTCAGCCCCAGCATTTT.

CDR3 in DNA: TGTGCCTGGAATGAAGCCGGGACAGCCTACGAGCAGTACTTC. It codes for CAWNEAGTAYEQYF. The V gene is TRBV30, the J gene TRBJ2-7; 7 bases map to TRBD1. The CDR3 covers 14 residues. V trimming: 4 bases; J trimming: 2 bases; junction bases outside the gene matches: 8. Germline V CDR1 and CDR2: GTSNPN, SVGIG (reference sequence).